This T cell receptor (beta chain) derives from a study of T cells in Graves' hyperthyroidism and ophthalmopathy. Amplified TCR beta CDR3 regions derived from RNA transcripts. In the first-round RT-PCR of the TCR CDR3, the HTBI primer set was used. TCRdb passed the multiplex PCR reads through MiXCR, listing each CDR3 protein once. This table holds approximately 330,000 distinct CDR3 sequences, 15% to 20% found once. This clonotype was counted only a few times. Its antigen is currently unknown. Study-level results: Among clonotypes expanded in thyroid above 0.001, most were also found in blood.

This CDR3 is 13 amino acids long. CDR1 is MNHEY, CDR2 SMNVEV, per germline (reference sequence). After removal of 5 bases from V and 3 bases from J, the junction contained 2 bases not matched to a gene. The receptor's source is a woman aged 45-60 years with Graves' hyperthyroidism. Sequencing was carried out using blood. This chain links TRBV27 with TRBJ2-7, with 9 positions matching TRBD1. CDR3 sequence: CASSTGQGYEQYF. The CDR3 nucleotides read TGTGCCAGCAGTACGGGACAGGGCTACGAGCAGTACTTC.